This T cell receptor beta chain was identified in a study of blood T cell repertoires in COVID-19. Study information: Collection of acute and convalescent COVID-19 samples took place in the United States, Italy and Spain. The analysed material was cDNA or gDNA that came from T cells, B-cell-depleted T cells, or PBMCs.

Authors' methods: From reference gene primer amplification, estimates of nucleated cell counts were derived. The table came from immunoSEQ multiplex PCR; TCRdb's copy has only in-frame clones and leaves some out. The V and J calls and clone size come from that table; D and trimming were worked out from the DNA. The sample has under 250,000 clones; around 84% are singletons. Germline lookup yields CDR1 LGHNA and CDR2 YSLEER. Between the trimmed V and J ends, which lost 1 base and 0 bases, there was a span of 21 bases. The CDR3 has 19 residues. The TCR originated in a woman aged 18-35 years with acute or convalescent COVID-19. V is TRBV4-3 and J is TRBJ1-1, with a possible D match to TRBD1 (5 bases). The sequenced sample consisted of peripheral blood. The CDR3 sequence: CASSQVSVGPEHLNTEAFF. CDR3 nucleotide sequence: TGCGCCAGCAGCCAAGTTTCGGTGGGGCCTGAACACCTGAACACTGAAGCTTTCTTT.